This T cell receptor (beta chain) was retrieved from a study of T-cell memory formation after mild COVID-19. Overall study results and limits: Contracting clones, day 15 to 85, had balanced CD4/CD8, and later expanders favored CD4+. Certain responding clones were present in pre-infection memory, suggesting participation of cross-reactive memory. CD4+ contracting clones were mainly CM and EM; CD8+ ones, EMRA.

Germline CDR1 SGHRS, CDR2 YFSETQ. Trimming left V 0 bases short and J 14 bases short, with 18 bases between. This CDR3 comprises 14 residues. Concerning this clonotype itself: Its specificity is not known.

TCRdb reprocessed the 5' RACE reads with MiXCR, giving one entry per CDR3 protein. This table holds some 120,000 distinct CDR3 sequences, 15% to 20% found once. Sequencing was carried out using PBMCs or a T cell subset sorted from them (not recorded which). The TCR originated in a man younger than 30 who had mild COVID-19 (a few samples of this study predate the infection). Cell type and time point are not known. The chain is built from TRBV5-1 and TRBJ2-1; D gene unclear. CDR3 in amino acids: CASSLERSLRAKFF. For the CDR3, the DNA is TGCGCCAGCAGCTTGGAAAGGTCCTTAAGGGCTAAGTTCTTC.